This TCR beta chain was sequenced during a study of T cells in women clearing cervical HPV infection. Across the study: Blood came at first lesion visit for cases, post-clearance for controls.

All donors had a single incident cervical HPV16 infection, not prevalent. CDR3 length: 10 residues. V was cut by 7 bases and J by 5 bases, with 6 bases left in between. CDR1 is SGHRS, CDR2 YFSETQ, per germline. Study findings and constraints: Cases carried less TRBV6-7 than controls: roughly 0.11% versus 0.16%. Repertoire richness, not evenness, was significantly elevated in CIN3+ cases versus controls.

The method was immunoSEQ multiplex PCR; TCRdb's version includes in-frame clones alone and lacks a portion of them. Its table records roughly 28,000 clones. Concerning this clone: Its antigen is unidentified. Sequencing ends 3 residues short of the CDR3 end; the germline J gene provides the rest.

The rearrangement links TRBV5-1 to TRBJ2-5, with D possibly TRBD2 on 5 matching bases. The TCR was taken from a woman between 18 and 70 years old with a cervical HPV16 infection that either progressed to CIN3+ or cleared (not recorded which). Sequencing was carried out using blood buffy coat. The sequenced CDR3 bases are TGCGCCAGCTCGGGGGAGACC. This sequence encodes CASSGET. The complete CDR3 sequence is CASSGETQYF.